Each of the 25 T cell receptor beta chains below was sequenced from the same sample in a study of post-analysis software for immune sequencing data (dated by TCRdb to about 2015). To prepare the library, PCR was applied. Sequencing took place on an Illumina HiSeq 2500. Unique molecular identifiers were incorporated into TCR beta cDNA libraries to reduce PCR and sequencing biases. TCRdb reran the public reads through fastp at Q25 and MiXCR, keeping productive beta chains. One record per CDR3 amino acid sequence lists the most common genes and DNA. The sample profile shows roughly 600,000 distinct CDR3 sequences; 44% of them were found once. Together, the top ten hold approximately 1.7% of the sample. Their target antigens are unknown. The study at large found these results: Significantly higher frequencies in patients than in controls were found for roughly 5 TRBV segments, including TRBV5-6, TRBV5-1 and TRBV20-1.

Sequencing was done on a sample of blood. All receptors come from a girl aged 5 to 17 with multiple sclerosis.

The sample holds a few counts of this clonotype. The J gene is TRBJ2-1, the V gene TRBV6-5, with D perhaps TRBD1 (6 bases). The CDR3 loop spans 14 amino acids. V dropped 4 bases and J dropped 6 bases, with 13 bases sitting between them. Looked up from germline, CDR1 is MNHEY and CDR2 is SVGAGI. The CDR3: CASSSGALFNEQFF. As DNA, the CDR3 is TGTGCCAGCAGTTCAGGGGCCCTCTTCAATGAGCAGTTCTTC.

The chain is built from TRBV4-1 and TRBJ2-3, with D maybe TRBD2 (5 bases). Trimming shortened V by 1 base and J by 3 bases, and 14 bases separated the two germline ends. Germline V lookup: CDR1 MGHRA, CDR2 YSYEKL. CDR3 size: 16 residues. CDR3 nucleotides: TGCGCCAGCAGCCAAGTAGGGCGGAGGTCGACAGATACGCAGTATTTT. As protein: CASSQVGRRSTDTQYF.

The gene calls are TRBV4-1 and TRBJ2-1; TRBD2 matches at 14 bases. V was clipped by 0 bases and J by 7 bases; unmatched bases: 11. CDR1 and CDR2 from the germline V gene are MGHRA and YSYEKL. The CDR3 runs 19 residues. In DNA form, the CDR3 reads TGCGCCAGCAGCCAAGACCCCCCGTCGACTAGCGGGAGGGGAAATGAGCAGTTCTTC. Its translation is CASSQDPPSTSGRGNEQFF.

The V call is TRBV12-3 or TRBV12-4, the J call TRBJ2-3; 10 positions match TRBD1. With 7 bases clipped from V and 6 bases from J, the junction kept 7 bases outside the gene matches. CDR3 length equals 14 residues. Here the CDR3 reads CASTLDRGGDTQYF. CDR3 in DNA: TGTGCCAGCACCCTGGACAGGGGGGGGGATACGCAGTATTTT.

The genes are TRBV20-1 and TRBJ2-7; TRBD1 aligns across 7 bases. The J segment lost 4 bases and the V segment lost 4 bases, leaving 13 bases of the junction unmatched. The CDR3 is made up of 15 amino acids. The germline V gene encodes CDR1 DFQATT and CDR2 SNEGSKA (reference sequence). The CDR3 nucleotides are TGCAGTGCTACCCGACCGGGACAGACCACATACGAGCAGTACTTC. It encodes CSATRPGQTTYEQYF.

This clonotype appeared a few times. V is TRBV6-5 and J is TRBJ2-5; D not resolved. This CDR3 spans 15 amino acids. CDR1 and CDR2 from the germline V gene are MNHEY and SVGAGI. Deletions cut 0 bases from V and 1 base from J, with 9 bases between. In nucleotides, the CDR3 is TGTGCCAGCAGTTACTCACAGACACCCCAAGAGACCCAGTACTTC. Encoded protein: CASSYSQTPQETQYF.

The chain couples TRBV20-1 to TRBJ2-3; a possible D gene is TRBD1 (5 bases). Trimming took 8 bases from V and 0 from J, leaving 15 bases between them. Germline CDR1 DFQATT, CDR2 SNEGSKA (reference sequence). The CDR3 covers 14 residues. The CDR3 DNA sequence: TGCAGTATACCCGACAGTAAAAGCACAGATACGCAGTATTTT. Encoded protein: CSIPDSKSTDTQYF.

This chain links TRBV12-3 or TRBV12-4 with TRBJ1-1; the D is unclear. The V gene lost 6 bases and the J gene lost 9 bases, with 11 bases spanning the gap. This CDR3 region has 11 residues. The CDR3 loop is CASREGLKAFF. The CDR3 DNA is TGTGCCAGCAGGGAGGGTCTGAAAGCTTTCTTT.

The chain joins TRBV7-9 to TRBJ1-5, with D uncertain. The germline V gene encodes CDR1 SEHNR and CDR2 FQNEAQ (reference sequence). V lost 5 bases, J lost 6 bases, and 14 bases lay in between. This CDR3 has 14 amino acids. CDR3 in DNA: TGTGCCAGCAGCCCCCCCCTAGAGGGTCAGCCCCAGCATTTT. Protein product: CASSPPLEGQPQHF.

The rearrangement uses TRBV12-3 or TRBV12-4 and TRBJ2-5; the D is unclear. The assigned J gene may be wrong: the sequence end matches TRBJ2-7 better. The CDR3 runs 16 residues. In DNA form, the CDR3 reads TGTGCCAGCAGTCCACATCGATGGACCGAAAACTACGAGCAGTACTTC. This sequence encodes CASSPHRWTENYEQYF.

This chain joins TRBV10-3 and TRBJ2-5, with 12 bases matching TRBD2. The CDR3 runs to 16 residues. CDR1 is ENHRY and CDR2 is SYGVKD in the germline V gene. The junction had 7 bases not matched to a gene; V was cut back by 4 bases and J by 4 bases. CDR3 loop: CAISVTSGRRGETQYF. CDR3 nucleotide sequence: TGTGCCATCAGTGTTACTAGCGGGAGGAGGGGAGAGACCCAGTACTTC.

V is TRBV15 and J is TRBJ2-3; 11 nucleotides agree with TRBD2. The CDR3 loop spans 14 amino acids. The V gene's germline CDR1 is LNHNV and CDR2 YYDKDF (reference sequence). J gave up 6 bases and V 8 bases, and 7 bases lay outside the gene matches. CDR3 amino acids: CATRLAGGRDTQYF. The CDR3 DNA sequence: TGTGCCACCCGGCTAGCGGGGGGACGGGATACGCAGTATTTT.

V and J are TRBV15 and TRBJ2-3; the match to TRBD2 covers 8 bases. The CDR3 extends over 12 amino acids. J gave up 3 bases and V 9 bases, and 2 bases lay outside the gene matches. Germline V gives CDR1 LNHNV, CDR2 YYDKDF (reference sequence). The DNA of the CDR3 is TGTGCCACGGGCGGGAGGACAGATACGCAGTATTTT. Its translation: CATGGRTDTQYF.

The chain joins TRBV2 to TRBJ2-7, with 8 bases fitting TRBD1. This CDR3 is built from 13 residues. V lost 10 bases, J lost 1 base, and 6 bases stayed unmatched. Germline lookup yields CDR1 SNHLY and CDR2 FYNNEI. CDR3 sequence reads: CATYRTGSYEQYF. CDR3 coding DNA: TGTGCCACCTACCGGACAGGGTCCTACGAGCAGTACTTC.

The chain is built from TRBV6-6 and TRBJ1-2; TRBD1 matches at 8 bases. The CDR3 consists of 14 residues. With 5 bases clipped from V and 3 bases from J, the junction kept 5 bases outside the gene matches. Germline V gene data show CDR1 as MNHNY and CDR2 as SVGAGI (reference sequence). CDR3 DNA sequence: TGTGCCAGCAGTCAATTGGGACAGGACTATGGCTACACCTTC. It codes for CASSQLGQDYGYTF.

The chain has TRBV5-1 and TRBJ2-7; 9 nucleotides align to TRBD1. The CDR3 contains 14 residues. Unmatched junction bases numbered 7, after V lost 4 bases and J lost 5 bases. The germline V gene encodes CDR1 SGHRS and CDR2 YFSETQ. This CDR3 reads CASSVDRGSNEQYF. CDR3 nucleotide sequence: TGCGCCAGCAGCGTGGACAGGGGCAGTAACGAGCAGTACTTC. The full variable domain, in which reference TRBV5-1 and TRBJ2-7 provide the parts outside the CDR3, is KAGVTQTPRYLIKTRGQQVTLSCSPISGHRSVSWYQQTPGQGLQFLFEYFSETQRNKGNFPGRFSGRQFSNSRSEMNVSTLELGDSALYLCASSVDRGSNEQYFGPGTRLTVT.

The V and J genes are TRBV6-1 and TRBJ2-1; a weak D match, TRBD2 (6 bases). V lost 2 bases, J lost 3 bases, and 14 bases lay in between. The CDR3 covers 16 residues. From germline, CDR1 is MNHNS and CDR2 SASEGT. CDR3: CASSERGGTIYNEQFF. The CDR3 DNA is TGTGCCAGCAGTGAAAGGGGCGGGACCATCTACAATGAGCAGTTCTTC.

V usage is TRBV12-3 or TRBV12-4 and J usage is TRBJ2-3; D assignment may be TRBD1 or TRBD2 (5 bases each). The CDR3 has 14 residues. V lost 7 bases to trimming and J lost 4 bases, with 15 bases between them. As DNA, the CDR3 is TGTGCCAGCACCCGGGACCCCAGCGCAGATACGCAGTATTTT. Translation gives CASTRDPSADTQYF.

The rearrangement links TRBV7-2 to TRBJ2-7, with TRBD2 matching 11 bases. Germline loops: CDR1 SGHTA, CDR2 FQGNSA. Trimming cost V 5 bases and J 3 bases; bases outside gene matches: 3. CDR3 size: 14 residues. CDR3 sequence reads: CASSLTSGIYEQYF. The CDR3 DNA is TGTGCCAGCAGCCTGACTAGCGGGATCTACGAGCAGTACTTC.

The genes are TRBV7-9 and TRBJ1-1; D possibly corresponds to TRBD1 (5 bases). Between the trimmed V and J ends, which lost 5 bases and 6 bases, there was a span of 10 bases. This CDR3 contains 12 residues. Germline CDR1 reads SEHNR; CDR2 reads FQNEAQ (reference sequence). The CDR3, as DNA: TGTGCCAGCAGCCCACGGGGGGCTGAAGCTTTCTTT. It is translated as CASSPRGAEAFF.

This clonotype was seen repeatedly, ten times or more. The CDR3 loop is CASSLGRGGGNEQFF. CDR3 coding DNA: TGTGCCAGCAGCTTAGGGCGGGGGGGCGGCAATGAGCAGTTCTTC. The chain employs TRBV7-2 and TRBJ2-1, with 9 positions matching TRBD2. There are 15 residues in the CDR3. The V segment lost 1 base and the J segment 6 bases; nucleotides outside the gene matches: 4. The germline V gene has CDR1 SGHTA and CDR2 FQGNSA. The variable domain in full, completed from reference TRBV7-2 and TRBJ2-1, reads GAGVSQSPSNKVTEKGKDVELRCDPISGHTALYWYRQSLGQGLEFLIYFQGNSAPDKSGLPSDRFSAERTGGSVSTLTIQRTQQEDSAVYLCASSLGRGGGNEQFFGPGTRLTVL.

V is TRBV5-1 and J is TRBJ2-5; D assignment may be TRBD1 or TRBD2 (5 bases each). CDR1 and CDR2 (germline): SGHRS, YFSETQ. Trimming left V 3 bases short and J 4 bases short, with 13 bases between. The CDR3 runs to 14 residues. The DNA of the CDR3 is TGCGCCAGCAGCTCCGGGACCCGAGGAGAGACCCAGTACTTC. Protein product: CASSSGTRGETQYF.

The V gene is TRBV20-1, the J gene TRBJ2-1; D possibly uses TRBD1 or TRBD2 (5 bases each). V was cut by 0 bases and J by 4 bases, with 13 bases left in between. CDR1 and CDR2 from the germline V gene are DFQATT and SNEGSKA (reference sequence). The CDR3 totals 15 residues. The CDR3 DNA reads as TGCAGTGCTAGAGATGAGGGGAAAGGGTACAATGAGCAGTTCTTC. The encoded protein is CSARDEGKGYNEQFF.

This clonotype was seen a few times. This chain uses TRBV20-1 with TRBJ2-1; the match to TRBD1 covers 8 bases. Germline assignment: CDR1 DFQATT and CDR2 SNEGSKA (reference sequence). The CDR3 is 15 residues long. Germline trimming cut 0 bases from V and 6 bases from J; bases unmatched to any gene: 7. For the CDR3, the DNA is TGCAGTGCTAGAGAGGGGACAGGCGGGTTCAATGAGCAGTTCTTC. It codes for CSAREGTGGFNEQFF.

This clonotype occurred a few times. CDR3 region: CASSTPPGQGFLHEQYF. The DNA for the CDR3 is TGCGCCAGCAGTACACCTCCGGGACAGGGTTTTCTCCACGAGCAGTACTTC. This chain links TRBV10-2 with TRBJ2-7; 9 nucleotides align to TRBD1. The CDR3 covers 17 residues. Germline V gives CDR1 WSHSY, CDR2 SAAADI. Trimming took 5 bases from V and 5 from J; bases not matched to a gene: 16.